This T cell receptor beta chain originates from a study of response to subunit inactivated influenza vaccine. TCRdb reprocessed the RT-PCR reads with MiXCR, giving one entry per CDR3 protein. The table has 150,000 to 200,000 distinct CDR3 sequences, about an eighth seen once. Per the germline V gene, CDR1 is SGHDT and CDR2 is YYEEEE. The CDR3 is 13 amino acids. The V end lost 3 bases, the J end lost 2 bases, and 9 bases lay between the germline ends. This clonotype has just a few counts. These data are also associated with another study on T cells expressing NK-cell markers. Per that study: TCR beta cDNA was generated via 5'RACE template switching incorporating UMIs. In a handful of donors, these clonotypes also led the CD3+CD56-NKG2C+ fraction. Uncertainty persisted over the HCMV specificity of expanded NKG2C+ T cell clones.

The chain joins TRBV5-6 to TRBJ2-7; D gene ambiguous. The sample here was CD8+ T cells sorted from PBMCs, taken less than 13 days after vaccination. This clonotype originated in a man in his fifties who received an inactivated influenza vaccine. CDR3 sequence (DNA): TGTGCCAGCAGCTCTTTCCAAACCTACGAGCAGTACTTC. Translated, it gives CASSSFQTYEQYF.